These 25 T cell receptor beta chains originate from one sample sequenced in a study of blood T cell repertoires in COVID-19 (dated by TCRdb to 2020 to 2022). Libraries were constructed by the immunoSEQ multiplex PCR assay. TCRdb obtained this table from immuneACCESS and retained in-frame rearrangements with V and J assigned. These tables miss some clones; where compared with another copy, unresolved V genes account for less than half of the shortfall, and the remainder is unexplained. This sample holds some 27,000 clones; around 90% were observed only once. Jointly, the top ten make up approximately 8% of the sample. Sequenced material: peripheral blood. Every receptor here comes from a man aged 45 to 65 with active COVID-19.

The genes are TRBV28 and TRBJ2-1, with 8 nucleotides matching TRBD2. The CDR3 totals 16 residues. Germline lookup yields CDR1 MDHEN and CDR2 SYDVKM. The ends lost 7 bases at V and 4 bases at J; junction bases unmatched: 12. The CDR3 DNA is TGTGCCAGCACCCCCTGGCGGGGGGAATCGTACAATGAGCAGTTCTTC. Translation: CASTPWRGESYNEQFF.

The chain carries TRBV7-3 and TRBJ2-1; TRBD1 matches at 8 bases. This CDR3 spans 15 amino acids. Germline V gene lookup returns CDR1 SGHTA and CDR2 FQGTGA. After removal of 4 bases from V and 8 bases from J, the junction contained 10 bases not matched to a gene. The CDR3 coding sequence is TGTGCCAGCAGCTCTGGACAGGGTAGTTACGATGAGCAGTTCTTC. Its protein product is CASSSGQGSYDEQFF.

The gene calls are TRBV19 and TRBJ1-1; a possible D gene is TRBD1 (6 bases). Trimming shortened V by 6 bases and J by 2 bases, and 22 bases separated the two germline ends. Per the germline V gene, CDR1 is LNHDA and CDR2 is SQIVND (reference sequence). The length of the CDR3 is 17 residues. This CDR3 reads CASSQGHPFSPNTEAFF. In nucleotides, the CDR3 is TGTGCCAGTAGCCAGGGACACCCTTTTTCCCCTAACACTGAAGCTTTCTTT.

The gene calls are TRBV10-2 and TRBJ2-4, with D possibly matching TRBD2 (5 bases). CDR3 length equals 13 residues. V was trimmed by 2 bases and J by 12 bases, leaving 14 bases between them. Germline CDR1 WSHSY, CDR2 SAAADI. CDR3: CASSEVGGSGQYF. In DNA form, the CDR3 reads TGCGCCAGCAGTGAGGTTGGAGGCAGCGGTCAGTACTTC.

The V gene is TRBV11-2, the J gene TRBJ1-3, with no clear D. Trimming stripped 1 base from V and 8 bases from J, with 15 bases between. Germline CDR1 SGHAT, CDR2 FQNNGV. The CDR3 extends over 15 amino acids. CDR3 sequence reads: CASSLGGGDGDTIYF. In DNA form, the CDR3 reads TGTGCCAGCAGCTTAGGTGGCGGGGATGGGGACACCATATATTTT.

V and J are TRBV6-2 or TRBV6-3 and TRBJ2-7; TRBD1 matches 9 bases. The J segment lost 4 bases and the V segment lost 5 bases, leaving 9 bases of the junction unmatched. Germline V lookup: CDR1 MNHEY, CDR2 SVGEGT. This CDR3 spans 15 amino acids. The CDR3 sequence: CASSPGTGRKYEQYV. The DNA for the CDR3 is TGTGCCAGCAGTCCCGGGACAGGGAGAAAGTACGAGCAGTACGTC.

Here the CDR3 DNA reads TGTGCCAGCAGTGTTGGGGGGTCGGGGACTGAAGCTTTCTTT. Translated, it gives CASSVGGSGTEAFF. The V call is TRBV25-1, the J call TRBJ1-1, with D perhaps matching TRBD1 (5 bases). This CDR3 contains 14 residues. CDR1 and CDR2 (germline): MGHDK, SYGVNS. Trimming left V 4 bases short and J 5 bases short, with 14 bases between.

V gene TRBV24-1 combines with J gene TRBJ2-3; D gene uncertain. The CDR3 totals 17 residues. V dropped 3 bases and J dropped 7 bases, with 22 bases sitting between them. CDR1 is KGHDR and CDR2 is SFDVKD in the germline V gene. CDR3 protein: CATSDAVPRRMVYTQYF. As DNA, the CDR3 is TGTGCCACCAGTGATGCGGTCCCTCGCCGGATGGTATATACGCAGTATTTT.

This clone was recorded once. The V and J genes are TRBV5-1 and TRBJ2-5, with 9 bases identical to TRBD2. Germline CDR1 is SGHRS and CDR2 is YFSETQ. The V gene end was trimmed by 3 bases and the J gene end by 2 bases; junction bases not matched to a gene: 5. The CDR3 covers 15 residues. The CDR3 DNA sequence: TGCGCCAGCAGCTCAGGTCTAGCGGGGCAAGAGACCCAGTACTTC. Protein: CASSSGLAGQETQYF.

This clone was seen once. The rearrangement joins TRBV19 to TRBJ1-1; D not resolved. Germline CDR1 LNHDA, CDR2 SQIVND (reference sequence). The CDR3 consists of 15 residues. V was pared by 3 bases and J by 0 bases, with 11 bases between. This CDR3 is CASSISGSLNTEAFF. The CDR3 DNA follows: TGTGCCAGTAGTATCAGCGGCAGCTTGAACACTGAAGCTTTCTTT.

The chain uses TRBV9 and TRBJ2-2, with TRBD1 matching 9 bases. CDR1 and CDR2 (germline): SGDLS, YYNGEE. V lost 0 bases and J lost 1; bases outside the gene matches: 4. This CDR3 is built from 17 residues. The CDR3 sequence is CASSVVGTGWNTGELFF. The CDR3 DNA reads TGTGCCAGCAGCGTAGTAGGGACAGGGTGGAACACCGGGGAGCTGTTTTTT.

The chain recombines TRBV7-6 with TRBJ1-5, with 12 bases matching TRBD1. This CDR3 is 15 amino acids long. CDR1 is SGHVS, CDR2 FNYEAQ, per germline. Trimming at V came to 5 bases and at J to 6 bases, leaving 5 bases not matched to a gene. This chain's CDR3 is CASSPGTGGLQPQHF. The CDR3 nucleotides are TGTGCCAGCAGCCCAGGGACAGGGGGCCTTCAGCCCCAGCATTTT.

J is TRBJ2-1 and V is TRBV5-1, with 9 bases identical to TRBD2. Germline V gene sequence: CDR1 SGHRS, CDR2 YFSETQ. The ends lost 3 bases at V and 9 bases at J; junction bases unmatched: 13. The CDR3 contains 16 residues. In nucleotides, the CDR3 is TGCGCCAGCAGCTCCGGACTGGCGGGGGGGGCAGGTGAGCAGTTCTTC. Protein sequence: CASSSGLAGGAGEQFF.

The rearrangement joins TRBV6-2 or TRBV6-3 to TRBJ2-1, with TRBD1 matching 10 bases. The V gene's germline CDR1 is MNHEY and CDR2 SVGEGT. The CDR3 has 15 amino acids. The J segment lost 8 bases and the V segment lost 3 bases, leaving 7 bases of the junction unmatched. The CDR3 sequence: CASSYTRDRGHEQFF. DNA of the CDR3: TGTGCCAGCAGTTATACCCGGGACAGGGGCCATGAGCAGTTCTTC.

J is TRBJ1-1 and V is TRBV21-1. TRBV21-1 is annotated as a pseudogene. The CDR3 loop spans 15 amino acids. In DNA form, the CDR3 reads TGTGCCAGCAGCAAAATGAGGCGAGCCTTTGGTGAAGCTTTCTTT. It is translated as CASSKMRRAFGEAFF.

CDR3 coding DNA: TGTGCCAGCAGCTTCACTAGCGGGGGGAAGGATACGCAGTATTTT. It codes for CASSFTSGGKDTQYF. The rearrangement joins TRBV11-2 to TRBJ2-3, with TRBD2 matching over 12 bases. Germline V gives CDR1 SGHAT, CDR2 FQNNGV. Losses at the gene ends were 3 bases for V and 6 bases for J; bases not matched to a gene: 4. The CDR3 totals 15 residues.

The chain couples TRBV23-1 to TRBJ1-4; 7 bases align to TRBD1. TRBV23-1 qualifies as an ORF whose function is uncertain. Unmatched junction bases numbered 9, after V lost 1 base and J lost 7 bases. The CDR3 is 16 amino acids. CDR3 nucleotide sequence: TGCGCCAGCAGTCAATTCCCCAGGGGGTATAGTGAAAAACTGTTTTTT. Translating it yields CASSQFPRGYSEKLFF.

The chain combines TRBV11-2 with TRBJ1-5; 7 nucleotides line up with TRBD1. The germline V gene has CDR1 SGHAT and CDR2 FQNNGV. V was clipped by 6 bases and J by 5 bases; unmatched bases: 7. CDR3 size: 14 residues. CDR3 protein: CASSHRDSDQPQHF. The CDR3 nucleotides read TGTGCCAGCAGTCACCGGGACAGCGATCAGCCCCAGCATTTT.

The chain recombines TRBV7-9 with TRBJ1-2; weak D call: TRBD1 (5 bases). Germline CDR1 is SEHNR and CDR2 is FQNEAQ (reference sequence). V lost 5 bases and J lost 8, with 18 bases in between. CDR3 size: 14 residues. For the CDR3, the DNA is TGTGCCAGCAGCCCACTGGGGCAGGGATGGGGCTACACCTTC. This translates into CASSPLGQGWGYTF.

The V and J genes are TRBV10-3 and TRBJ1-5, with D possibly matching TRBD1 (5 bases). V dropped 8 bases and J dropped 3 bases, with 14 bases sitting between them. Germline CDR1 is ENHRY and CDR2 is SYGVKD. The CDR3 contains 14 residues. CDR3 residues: CAIGIGEANQPQHF. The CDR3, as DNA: TGTGCCATCGGGATAGGGGAGGCCAATCAGCCCCAGCATTTT.

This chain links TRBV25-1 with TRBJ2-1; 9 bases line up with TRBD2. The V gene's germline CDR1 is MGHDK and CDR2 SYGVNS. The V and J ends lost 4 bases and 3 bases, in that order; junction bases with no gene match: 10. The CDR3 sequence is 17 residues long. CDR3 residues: CASSAPPGTSFYNEQFF. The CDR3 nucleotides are TGTGCCAGCAGTGCACCCCCCGGGACTAGCTTCTACAATGAGCAGTTCTTC.

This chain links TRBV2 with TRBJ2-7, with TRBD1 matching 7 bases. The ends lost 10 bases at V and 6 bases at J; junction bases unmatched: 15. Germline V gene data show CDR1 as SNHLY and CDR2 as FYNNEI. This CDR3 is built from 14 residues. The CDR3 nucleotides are TGTGCCAACCGAAGAGGGGGCCCCCTCTCCGAGCAGTACTTC. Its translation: CANRRGGPLSEQYF.

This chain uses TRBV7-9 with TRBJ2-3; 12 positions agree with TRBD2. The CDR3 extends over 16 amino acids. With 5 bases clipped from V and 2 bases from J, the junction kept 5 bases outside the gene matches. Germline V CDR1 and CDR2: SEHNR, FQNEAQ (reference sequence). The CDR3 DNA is TGTGCCAGCAGCGTTCTAGCGGGGGGGGACACAGATACGCAGTATTTT. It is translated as CASSVLAGGDTDTQYF.

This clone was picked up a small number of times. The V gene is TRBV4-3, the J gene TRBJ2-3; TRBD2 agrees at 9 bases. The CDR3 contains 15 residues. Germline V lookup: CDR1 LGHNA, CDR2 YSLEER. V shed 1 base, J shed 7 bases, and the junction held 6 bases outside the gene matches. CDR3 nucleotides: TGCGCCAGCAGCCAAGGGAGTAGCGGGAGATATACGCAGTATTTT. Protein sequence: CASSQGSSGRYTQYF.

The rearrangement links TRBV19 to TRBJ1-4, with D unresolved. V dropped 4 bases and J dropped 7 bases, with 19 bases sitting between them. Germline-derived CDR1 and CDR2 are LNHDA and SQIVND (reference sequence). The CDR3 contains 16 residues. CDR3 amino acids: CASSTMTGYESEKLFF. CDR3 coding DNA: TGTGCCAGTAGTACAATGACTGGGTATGAAAGTGAAAAACTGTTTTTT.